This TCR beta chain was documented in a study of somatic mutations in cytotoxic T cells in rheumatoid arthritis (dated by TCRdb to 2015 to 2018). Regarding the research as a whole: Patient peripheral blood (30 ml EDTA) was drawn right after diagnosis and before any treatment started. Whether expanded CD8+ T-cell clones in untreated, newly diagnosed rheumatoid arthritis carry somatic mutations was the study question, and clonality was characterized with TCRB deep sequencing. Median age was essentially the same in the patient group and the control group. For 65 rheumatoid arthritis patients and 20 healthy controls, TCRB deep sequencing was carried out. A FACSAria II or Sony SH800 was used to flow-sort some V beta antibody-stained T-cell populations at nearly 100% purity, and TCRB sequencing was also done on sorted V beta1+ cells. The paper as a whole reports these results and caveats: In patients, CD8+ clonality rose with age (Spearman r ~ 0.46), which was not the case in healthy controls. The slight TRBV07 underrepresentation in patients was not adjusted for multiple comparisons. Viral specificity could not be ruled out by absence from virus-specific databases, and the antigen targets of the expanded CD8+ clones remained unknown. There was no significant difference in CD8+ T-cell clonality between rheumatoid arthritis patients and age-matched healthy controls. In about an eighth of the roughly 60 patients, more than 20% of CD8+ cells belonged to the largest CD8+ clone, while several identical CD8+ TCRB sequences were shared between blood and synovial fluid.

Flow cytometry confirmed the purity of CD4+ and CD8+ cells that had been isolated by positive magnetic bead selection on an AutoMACS. Initial screening for clonal expansions relied on flow cytometry with a TCR V beta antibody panel, after which sorted CD8+ fractions underwent TCRB deep sequencing for characterization. Peripheral blood mononuclear cells were obtained using density gradient separation with Ficoll-Paque PLUS. DNA was extracted from CD4-enriched, CD8-enriched or PBMC samples with Nucleospin Tissue or Tissue XS kits and quantified with a Qubit 2.0 fluorometer. This clone appeared a few times. Its antigen remains undetermined. One base away there is no much larger clone; base qualities are not given. Sequencing of TCRB CDR3 was done on genomic DNA with the immunoSEQ assay. Regarding the original processing steps: Patient CD8+ clones larger than 1% were compared against published virus-specific TCRB sequences, and only a few matched. Nothing other than productive TCRB rearrangements was included in the analyses. Defining a clone by its unique TCRB CDR3 sequence, the study calculated clonality as a productive clonality index derived from Shannon entropy. The template counts of each clone relative to the total templates per sample were used to calculate repertoire overlap between two samples. A correlation with a Spearman r of about 0.57 was found between V-gene usage by flow cytometry and V-gene usage by TCRB sequencing. Sourced from immuneACCESS, this table was stored by TCRdb with only in-frame sequences that have V and J called. A share of the clones is absent; for the studies checked, an unresolved V gene accounts for under half, and the remainder has no known explanation. From that table come the V and J calls and clone size; the DNA was used to work out D and trimming. In this sample the table shows about 30,000 clones, roughly 80% of which occur a single time. The ten largest clones add up to around 8.3% of the sample.

For CDR1 and CDR2, the germline V gene lists LGHNA and YNFKEQ. From cysteine to phenylalanine, the CDR3 is 16 amino acids long. Only the CDR3 portion is preserved as DNA: 48 bases, with reading frame beginning at the first base. Unmatched junction bases come to 11, with V trimmed by 0 bases and J by 11 bases. This chain is built from TRBV4-2 and TRBJ1-4; a stretch of 8 junction bases matches TRBD1. The TCR sequence derives from an adult with rheumatoid arthritis. Sample: CD8+ T cells sorted from blood. The DNA reads as follows: TGTGCCAGCAGCCAAGATCTAGGGCAGGGGGCGGAGAAACTGTTTTTT. Translated, this gives CASSQDLGQGAEKLFF.